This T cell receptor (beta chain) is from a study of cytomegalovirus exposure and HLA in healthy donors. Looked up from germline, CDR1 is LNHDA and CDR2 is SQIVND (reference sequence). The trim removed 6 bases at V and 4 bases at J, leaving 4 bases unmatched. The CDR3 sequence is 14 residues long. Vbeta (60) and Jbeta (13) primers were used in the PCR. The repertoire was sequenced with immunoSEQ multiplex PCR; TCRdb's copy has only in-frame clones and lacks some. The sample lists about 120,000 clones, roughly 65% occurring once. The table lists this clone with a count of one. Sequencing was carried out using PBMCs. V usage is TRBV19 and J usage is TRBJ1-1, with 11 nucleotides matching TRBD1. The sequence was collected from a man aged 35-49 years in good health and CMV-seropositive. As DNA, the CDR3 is TGTGCCAGTAGCTTCGGGACAGGGGGCACTGAAGCTTTCTTT. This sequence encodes CASSFGTGGTEAFF.